A selection of T cell receptor beta chains follows, all from one sample in a study of response to subunit inactivated influenza vaccine. Using its own MiXCR run on the RT-PCR reads, TCRdb lists one record per CDR3 protein. The sample comprises hundreds of thousands of distinct CDR3 sequences, less than 15% of which are singletons, and less than 8.5% rests with the top ten. Source: PBMCs from blood, taken roughly 15 days before vaccination. These receptors were taken from a man between 50 and 59 years old who received an inactivated influenza vaccine. Both conserved end residues are part of each CDR3. The D gene is left open where the match is weak. Not all rows give a size; the values are once, few, many and, for expanded clones, a class.

abundance	v_gene	d_gene	j_gene	CDR3nt	CDR3aa
few	TRBV9	.	TRBJ2-7	TGTGCCAGCAGCGTAGAGGGGGAAAGGGACCACGAGCAGTACTTC	CASSVEGERDHEQYF
.	TRBV7-2	.	TRBJ2-7	TGTGCCAGCAGCACTGACAGGCTATTCTACGAGCAGTACTTC	CASSTDRLFYEQYF
.	TRBV9	.	TRBJ2-3	TGTGCCAGCAGCAAGACGGTGGGCACAGATACGCAGTATTTT	CASSKTVGTDTQYF
.	TRBV28	.	TRBJ1-2	TGTGCCAGCAGTCCGGGGGTCAGGGGCTATGGCTACACCTTC	CASSPGVRGYGYTF
.	TRBV7-2	TRBD1	TRBJ2-7	TGTGCCAGCAGCTGGGGACAGGGGAGGTTATACGAGCAGTACTTC	CASSWGQGRLYEQYF
.	TRBV4-1	TRBD1	TRBJ1-2	TGCGCCAGCAGCCAACGGACAGGCCATGGCTACACCTTC	CASSQRTGHGYTF
many	TRBV28	.	TRBJ2-4	TGTGCCAGCAGTTTACCCTCCGTAGCCAAAAACATTCAGTACTTC	CASSLPSVAKNIQYF
many	TRBV28	TRBD2	TRBJ2-1	TGTGCCAGCAGTAAACCCGGGACTATCTACAATGAGCAGTTCTTC	CASSKPGTIYNEQFF
.	TRBV11-3	TRBD2	TRBJ2-2	TGTGCCAGCAGCTTAGTAGCGGGAGCCAGCACCGGGGAGCTGTTTTTT	CASSLVAGASTGELFF
.	TRBV7-8	.	TRBJ2-3	TGTGCCAGCAGCTTACTACAGGGCAACACAGATACGCAGTATTTT	CASSLLQGNTDTQYF
.	TRBV9	TRBD1	TRBJ2-6	TGTGCCAGCAGCACGGAAGGGACAGGGGGCACCGGGGCCAACGTCCTGACTTTC	CASSTEGTGGTGANVLTF
few	TRBV5-6	TRBD2	TRBJ2-3	TGTGCCAGCAGCTTGCCTAGCGGGCCCACAGATACGCAGTATTTT	CASSLPSGPTDTQYF
few	TRBV4-2	.	TRBJ1-1	TGTGCCAGCAGCCACGAGAACACTGAAGCTTTCTTT	CASSHENTEAFF
many	TRBV6-1	.	TRBJ1-6	TGTGCCAGCAGCTCAGACAGCTCCTATAATTCACCCCTCCACTTT	CASSSDSSYNSPLHF
many	TRBV20-1	TRBD1	TRBJ2-7	TGCAGTGCTAGAGGCGGCAGGGGGCTCGAGCAGTACTTC	CSARGGRGLEQYF
.	TRBV10-3	.	TRBJ2-1	TGTGCCATCAGTGAGTCCGAGGGGGGGCCTAACTACAATGAGCAGTTCTTC	CAISESEGGPNYNEQFF
.	TRBV28	.	TRBJ2-5	TGTGCCAGCATCAATAACAGGGTCTTATGGGAGACCCAGTACTTC	CASINNRVLWETQYF
.	TRBV2	.	TRBJ2-1	TGTGCCAGCAGTGGAATTTGGGATGGGATAAGCAATGAGCAGTTCTTC	CASSGIWDGISNEQFF
many	TRBV2	.	TRBJ1-1	TGTGCCAGCAGGCTACAGGTTAACACTGAAGCTTTCTTT	CASRLQVNTEAFF
few	TRBV18	TRBD2	TRBJ2-5	TGTGCCAGCTCACCACTCCGGCTAGCGGGAAAAGAGACCCAGTACTTC	CASSPLRLAGKETQYF
few	TRBV7-9	.	TRBJ1-1	TGTGCCAGCAGCGCGAAGGGATTTGAAGCTTTCTTT	CASSAKGFEAFF
.	TRBV10-3	TRBD2	TRBJ2-1	TGTGCCATCAGTGAGTTGGGGGGGGCCTACAATGAGCAGTTCTTC	CAISELGGAYNEQFF
few	TRBV4-1	TRBD1	TRBJ1-2	TGCGCCAGCAGCCAGGAATCCGGACAGGGGCGGGGCGCTGGCTTC	CASSQESGQGRGAGF
many	TRBV28	TRBD2	TRBJ2-7	TGTGCCAGCAGTTTAGGGACTAGCGGGAGACAGGCCGAGTTC	CASSLGTSGRQAEF
.	TRBV5-1	TRBD1	TRBJ2-5	TGCGCCAGCAGCTTGGGATCGATTACAGGGGGCAGCGAGACCCAGTACTTC	CASSLGSITGGSETQYF
few	TRBV5-1	.	TRBJ1-1	TGCGCCAGCAGCTTGGATACGGGGAACACTGAAGCTTTCTTT	CASSLDTGNTEAFF
few	TRBV2	.	TRBJ2-3	TGTGCCAGCAACCAAATCCCGGCATCCTCTACAGATACGCAGTATTTT	CASNQIPASSTDTQYF
few	TRBV29-1	.	TRBJ2-3	TGCAGCGGGACAGAGGATACGCAGTATTTT	CSGTEDTQYF